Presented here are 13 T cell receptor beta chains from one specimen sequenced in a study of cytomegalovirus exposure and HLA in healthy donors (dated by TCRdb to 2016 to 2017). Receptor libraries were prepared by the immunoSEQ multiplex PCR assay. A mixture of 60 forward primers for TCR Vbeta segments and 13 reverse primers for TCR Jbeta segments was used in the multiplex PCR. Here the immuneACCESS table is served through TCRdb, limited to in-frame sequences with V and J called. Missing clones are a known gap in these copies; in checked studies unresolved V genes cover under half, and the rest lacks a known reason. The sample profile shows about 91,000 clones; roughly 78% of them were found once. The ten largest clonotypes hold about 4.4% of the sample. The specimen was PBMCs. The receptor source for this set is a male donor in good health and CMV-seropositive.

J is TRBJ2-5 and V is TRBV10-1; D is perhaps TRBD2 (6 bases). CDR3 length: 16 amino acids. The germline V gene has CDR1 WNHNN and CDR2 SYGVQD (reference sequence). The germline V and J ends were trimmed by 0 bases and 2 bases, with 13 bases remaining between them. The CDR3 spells CASSESSVGGQETQYF. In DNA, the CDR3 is TGCGCCAGCAGTGAGTCGAGTGTGGGGGGACAAGAGACCCAGTACTTC.

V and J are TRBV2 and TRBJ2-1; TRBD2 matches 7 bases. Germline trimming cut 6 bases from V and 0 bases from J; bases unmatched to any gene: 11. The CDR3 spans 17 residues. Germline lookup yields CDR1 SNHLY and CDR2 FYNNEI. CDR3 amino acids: CASSHYSGMSSYNEQFF. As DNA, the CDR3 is TGTGCCAGCAGCCACTACAGCGGGATGAGCTCCTACAATGAGCAGTTCTTC.

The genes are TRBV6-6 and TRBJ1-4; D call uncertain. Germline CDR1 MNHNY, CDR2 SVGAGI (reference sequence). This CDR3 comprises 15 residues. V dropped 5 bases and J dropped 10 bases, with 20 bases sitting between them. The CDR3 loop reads CASSETRGSYRKLFF. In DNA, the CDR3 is TGTGCCAGCAGTGAGACCCGGGGTTCCTACCGAAAACTGTTTTTT.

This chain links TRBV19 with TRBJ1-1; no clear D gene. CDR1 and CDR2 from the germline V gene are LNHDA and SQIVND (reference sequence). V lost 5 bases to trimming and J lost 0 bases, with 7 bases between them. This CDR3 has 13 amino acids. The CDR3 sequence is CASSPAMNTEAFF. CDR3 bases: TGTGCCAGTAGTCCCGCGATGAACACTGAAGCTTTCTTT.

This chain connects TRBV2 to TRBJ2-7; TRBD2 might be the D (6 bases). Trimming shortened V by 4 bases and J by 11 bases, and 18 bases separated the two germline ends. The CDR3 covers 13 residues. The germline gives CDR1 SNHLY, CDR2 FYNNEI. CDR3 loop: CASSAAGTREKYF. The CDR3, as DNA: TGTGCCAGCAGTGCTGCGGGAACCCGGGAGAAGTACTTC.

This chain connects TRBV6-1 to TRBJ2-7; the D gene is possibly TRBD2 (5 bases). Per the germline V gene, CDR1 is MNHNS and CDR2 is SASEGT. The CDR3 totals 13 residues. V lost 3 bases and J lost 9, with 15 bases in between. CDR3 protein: CASSEAGLEGQYF. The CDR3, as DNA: TGTGCCAGCAGTGAGGCAGGACTTGAGGGGCAGTACTTC.

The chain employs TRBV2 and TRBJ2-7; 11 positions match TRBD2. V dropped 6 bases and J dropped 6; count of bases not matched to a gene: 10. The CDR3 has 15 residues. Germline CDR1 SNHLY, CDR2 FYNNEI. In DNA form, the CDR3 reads TGTGCCAGCAGGGGGGCCGGGACTAGCGGCTTCGAGCAGTACTTC. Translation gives CASRGAGTSGFEQYF.

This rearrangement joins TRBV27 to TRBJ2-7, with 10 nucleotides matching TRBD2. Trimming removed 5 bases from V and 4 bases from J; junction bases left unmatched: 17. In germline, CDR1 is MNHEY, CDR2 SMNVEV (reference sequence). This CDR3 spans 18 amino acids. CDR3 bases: TGTGCCAGCAGTCCCCGACTAGCGGGCTCGTCCGGGACTTACGAGCAGTACTTC. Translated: CASSPRLAGSSGTYEQYF.

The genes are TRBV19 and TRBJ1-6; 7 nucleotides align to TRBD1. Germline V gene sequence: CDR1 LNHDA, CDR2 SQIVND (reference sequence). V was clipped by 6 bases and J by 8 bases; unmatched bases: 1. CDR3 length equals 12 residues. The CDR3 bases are TGTGCCAGTAGAACAGGGGATTCACCCCTCCACTTT. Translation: CASRTGDSPLHF. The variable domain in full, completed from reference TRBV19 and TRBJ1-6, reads DGGITQSPKYLFRKEGQNVTLSCEQNLNHDAMYWYRQDPGQGLRLIYYSQIVNDFQKGDIAEGYSVSREKKESFPLTVTSAQKNPTAFYLCASRTGDSPLHFGNGTRLTVT.

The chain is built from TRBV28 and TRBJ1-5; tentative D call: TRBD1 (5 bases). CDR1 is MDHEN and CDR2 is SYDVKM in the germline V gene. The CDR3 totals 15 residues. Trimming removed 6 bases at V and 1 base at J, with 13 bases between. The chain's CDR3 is CASRSHTGSNQPQHF. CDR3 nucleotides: TGTGCCAGCAGGTCCCATACAGGAAGCAATCAGCCCCAGCATTTT.

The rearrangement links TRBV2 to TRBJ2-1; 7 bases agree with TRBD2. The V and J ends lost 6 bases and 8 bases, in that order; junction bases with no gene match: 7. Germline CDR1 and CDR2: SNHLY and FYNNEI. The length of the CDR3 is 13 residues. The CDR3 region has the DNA TGTGCCAGCAGCGGGGGGTACTTCGATGAGCAGTTCTTC. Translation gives CASSGGYFDEQFF.

The CDR3 here is CASSVRTGTGGNGYTF. The CDR3 bases are TGTGCCAGCAGCGTAAGAACCGGGACAGGGGGAAATGGCTACACCTTC. The rearrangement uses TRBV7-2 and TRBJ1-2; TRBD1 aligns across 11 bases. The V and J ends lost 5 bases and 6 bases, in that order; junction bases with no gene match: 11. In germline, CDR1 is SGHTA, CDR2 FQGNSA. This CDR3 region has 16 residues.

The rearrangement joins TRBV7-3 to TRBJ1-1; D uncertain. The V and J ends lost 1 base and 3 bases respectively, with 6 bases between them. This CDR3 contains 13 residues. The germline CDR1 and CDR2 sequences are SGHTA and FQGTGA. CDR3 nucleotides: TGTGCCAGCAGCTTAAACGGTGACACTGAAGCTTTCTTT. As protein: CASSLNGDTEAFF.